This TCR beta chain emerged from a study of blood T cell dynamics during melanoma immunotherapy. In the study overall: Standard first-line treatment here was pembrolizumab or nivolumab plus ipilimumab in metastatic melanoma.

Measured with immunoSEQ multiplex PCR; TCRdb has only the in-frame clones, and not every one. The data contain 13,000 or so clones, just under 90% of them singletons. Germline loops: CDR1 SGDLS, CDR2 YYNGEE. The CDR3 length is 17 residues. Trimming at V came to 0 bases and at J to 1 base, leaving 7 bases not matched to a gene. The sample's time point: pre-treatment baseline. Sampling occurred pretreatment (T0) and at week 3 (W3), after cycle one of checkpoint blockade. This receptor was taken from a human donor with melanoma. The chain combines TRBV9 with TRBJ2-1, with 7 nucleotides matching TRBD1. This sample comprised blood, obtained from a patient treated with checkpoint blockade. The DNA of the CDR3 is TGTGCCAGCAGCGTAGCGGGACAGAGGTTTTCCTACAATGAGCAGTTCTTC. Translation: CASSVAGQRFSYNEQFF.